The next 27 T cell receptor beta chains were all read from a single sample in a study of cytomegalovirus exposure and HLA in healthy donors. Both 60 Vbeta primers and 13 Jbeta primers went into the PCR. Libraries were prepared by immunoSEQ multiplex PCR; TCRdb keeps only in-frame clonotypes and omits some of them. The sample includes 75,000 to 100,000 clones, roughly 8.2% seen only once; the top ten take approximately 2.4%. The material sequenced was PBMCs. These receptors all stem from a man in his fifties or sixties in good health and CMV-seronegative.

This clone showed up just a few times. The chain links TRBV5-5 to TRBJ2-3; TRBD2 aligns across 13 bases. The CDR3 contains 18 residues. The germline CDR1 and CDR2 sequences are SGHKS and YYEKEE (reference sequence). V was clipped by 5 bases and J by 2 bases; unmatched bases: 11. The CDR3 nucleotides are TGTGCCAGCAGATATACAGGGACTAGCGGGACTTCCACAGATACGCAGTATTTT. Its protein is CASRYTGTSGTSTDTQYF.

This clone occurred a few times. CDR3: CARSFPRGRNNEQFF. The CDR3, as DNA: TGTGCCAGAAGTTTTCCCCGCGGGAGGAACAATGAGCAGTTCTTC. The chain is built from TRBV5-3 and TRBJ2-1, with TRBD2 matching 8 bases. TRBV5-3 is labeled an ORF, and its function is uncertain. CDR3 size: 15 residues. V dropped 5 bases and J dropped 5; count of bases not matched to a gene: 9.

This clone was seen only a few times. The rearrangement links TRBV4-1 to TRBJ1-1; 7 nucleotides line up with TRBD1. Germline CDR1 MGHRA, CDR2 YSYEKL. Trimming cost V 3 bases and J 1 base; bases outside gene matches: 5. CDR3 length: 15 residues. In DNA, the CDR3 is TGCGCCAGCAGCCACCAAGGGACAGCGAACACTGAAGCTTTCTTT. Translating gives CASSHQGTANTEAFF.

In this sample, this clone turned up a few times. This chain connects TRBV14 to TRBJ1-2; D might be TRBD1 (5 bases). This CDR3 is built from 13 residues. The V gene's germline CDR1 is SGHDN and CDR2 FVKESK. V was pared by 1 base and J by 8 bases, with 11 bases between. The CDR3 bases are TGTGCCAGCAGCCAAGCTACGGGGGGAGGCTACACCTTC. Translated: CASSQATGGGYTF.

The CDR3 bases are TGTGCCAGCAGTCGGGGTTTTGGCTACGAGCAGTACTTC. Translating gives CASSRGFGYEQYF. This sequence joins TRBV6-5 and TRBJ2-7; maybe TRBD2 (5 bases). The germline CDR1 and CDR2 sequences are MNHEY and SVGAGI. Trimming took 5 bases from V and 3 from J, leaving 11 bases between them. The CDR3 runs 13 residues.

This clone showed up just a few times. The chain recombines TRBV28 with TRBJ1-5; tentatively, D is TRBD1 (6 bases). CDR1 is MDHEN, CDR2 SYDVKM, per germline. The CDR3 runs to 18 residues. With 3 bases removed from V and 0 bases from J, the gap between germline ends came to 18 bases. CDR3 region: CASSLRGGSVYSNQPQHF. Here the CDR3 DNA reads TGTGCCAGCAGTTTGAGGGGGGGCTCAGTGTATAGCAATCAGCCCCAGCATTTT.

CDR3 nucleotides: TGTGCCAGCAGTCCCCAATTCGGGTCTGGAAACACCATATATTTT. It is translated as CASSPQFGSGNTIYF. The chain uses TRBV9 and TRBJ1-3; D gene ambiguous. The V end was cut by 5 bases, the J end by 1 base, with 13 bases between. The CDR3 is 15 amino acids. The germline V gene encodes CDR1 SGDLS and CDR2 YYNGEE.

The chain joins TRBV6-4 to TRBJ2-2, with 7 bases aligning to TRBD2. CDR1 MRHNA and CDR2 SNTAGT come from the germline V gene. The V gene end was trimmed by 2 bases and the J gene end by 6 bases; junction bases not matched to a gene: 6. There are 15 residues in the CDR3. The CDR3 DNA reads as TGTGCCAGCAGTGACGACGGTGCGGGGGCCGGGGAGCTGTTTTTT. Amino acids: CASSDDGAGAGELFF.

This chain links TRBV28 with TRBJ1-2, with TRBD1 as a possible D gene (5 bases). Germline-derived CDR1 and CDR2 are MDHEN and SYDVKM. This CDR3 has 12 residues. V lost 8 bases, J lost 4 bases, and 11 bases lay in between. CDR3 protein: CASLGGTYGYTF. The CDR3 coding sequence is TGTGCCAGCCTAGGAGGGACCTATGGCTACACCTTC.

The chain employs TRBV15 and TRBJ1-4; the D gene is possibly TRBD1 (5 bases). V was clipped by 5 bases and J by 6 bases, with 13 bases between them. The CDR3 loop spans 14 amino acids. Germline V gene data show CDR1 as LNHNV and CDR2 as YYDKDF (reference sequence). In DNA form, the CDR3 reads TGTGCCACCAGCGTTGGGACGGGGGATGAAAAACTGTTTTTT. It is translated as CATSVGTGDEKLFF.

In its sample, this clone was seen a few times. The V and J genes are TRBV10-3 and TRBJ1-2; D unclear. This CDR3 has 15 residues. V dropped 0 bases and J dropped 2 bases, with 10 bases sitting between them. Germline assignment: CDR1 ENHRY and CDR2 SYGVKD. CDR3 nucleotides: TGTGCCATCAGTGAGTCTAGCAACGGGAACTATGGCTACACCTTC. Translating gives CAISESSNGNYGYTF.

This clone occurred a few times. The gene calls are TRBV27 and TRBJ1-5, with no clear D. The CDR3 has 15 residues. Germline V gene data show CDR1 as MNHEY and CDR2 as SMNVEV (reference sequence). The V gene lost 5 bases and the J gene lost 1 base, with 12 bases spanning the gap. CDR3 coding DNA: TGTGCCAGCAGTCGGCTGGGGAGAAGCAATCAGCCCCAGCATTTT. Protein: CASSRLGRSNQPQHF.

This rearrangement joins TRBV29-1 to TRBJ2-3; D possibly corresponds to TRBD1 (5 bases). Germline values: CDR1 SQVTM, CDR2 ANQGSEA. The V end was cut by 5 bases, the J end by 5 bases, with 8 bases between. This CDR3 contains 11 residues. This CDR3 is CSVLGVDTQYF. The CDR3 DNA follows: TGCAGCGTTTTAGGGGTAGATACGCAGTATTTT.

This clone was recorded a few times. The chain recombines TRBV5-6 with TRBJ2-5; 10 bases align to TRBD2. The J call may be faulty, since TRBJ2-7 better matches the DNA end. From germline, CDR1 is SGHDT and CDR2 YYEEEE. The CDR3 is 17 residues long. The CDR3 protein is CASATGGPSGSSHEQYF. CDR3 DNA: TGTGCCAGCGCTACCGGGGGGCCTAGCGGGAGTAGCCACGAGCAGTACTTC.

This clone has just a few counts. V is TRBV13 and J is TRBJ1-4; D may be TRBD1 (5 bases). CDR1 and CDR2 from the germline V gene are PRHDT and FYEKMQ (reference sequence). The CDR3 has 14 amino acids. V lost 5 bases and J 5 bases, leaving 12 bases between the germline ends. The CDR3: CASSLVGGNEKLFF. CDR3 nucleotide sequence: TGTGCCAGCAGCCTGGTGGGGGGGAATGAAAAACTGTTTTTT.

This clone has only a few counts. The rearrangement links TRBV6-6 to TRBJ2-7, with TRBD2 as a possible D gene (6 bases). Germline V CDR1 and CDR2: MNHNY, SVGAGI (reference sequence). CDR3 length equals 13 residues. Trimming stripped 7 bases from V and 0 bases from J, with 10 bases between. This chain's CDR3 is CASIRGASYEQYF. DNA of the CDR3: TGTGCCAGCATCCGCGGGGCCTCCTACGAGCAGTACTTC.

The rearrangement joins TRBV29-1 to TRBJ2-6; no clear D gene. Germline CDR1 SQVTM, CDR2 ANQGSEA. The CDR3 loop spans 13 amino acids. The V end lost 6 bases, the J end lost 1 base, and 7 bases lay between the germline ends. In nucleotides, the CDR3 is TGCAGCGTCGCAGAATCTGGGGCCAACGTCCTGACTTTC. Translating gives CSVAESGANVLTF.

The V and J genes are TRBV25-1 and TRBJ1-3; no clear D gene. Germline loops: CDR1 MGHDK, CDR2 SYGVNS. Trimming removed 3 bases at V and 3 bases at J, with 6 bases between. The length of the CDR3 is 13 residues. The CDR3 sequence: CASSDHYGNTIYF. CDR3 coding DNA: TGTGCCAGCAGTGACCACTATGGAAACACCATATATTTT.

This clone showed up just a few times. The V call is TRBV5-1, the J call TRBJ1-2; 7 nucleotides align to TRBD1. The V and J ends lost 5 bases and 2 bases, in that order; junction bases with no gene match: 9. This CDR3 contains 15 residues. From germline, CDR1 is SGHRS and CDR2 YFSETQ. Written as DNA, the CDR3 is TGCGCCAGCAGGGCAGGGACAGACCTAAACTATGGCTACACCTTC. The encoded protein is CASRAGTDLNYGYTF.

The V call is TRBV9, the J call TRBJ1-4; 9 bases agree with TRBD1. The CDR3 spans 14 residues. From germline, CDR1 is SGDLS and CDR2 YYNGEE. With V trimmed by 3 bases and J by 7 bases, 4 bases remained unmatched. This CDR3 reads CASSARGQGEKLFF. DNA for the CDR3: TGTGCCAGCAGCGCCAGGGGACAGGGTGAAAAACTGTTTTTT.

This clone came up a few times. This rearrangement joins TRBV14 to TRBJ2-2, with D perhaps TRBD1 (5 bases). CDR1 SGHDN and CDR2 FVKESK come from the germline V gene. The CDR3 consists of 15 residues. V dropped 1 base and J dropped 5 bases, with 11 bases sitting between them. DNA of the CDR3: TGTGCCAGCAGCCAAGGGCAGGGAATGACCGGGGAGCTGTTTTTT. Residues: CASSQGQGMTGELFF.

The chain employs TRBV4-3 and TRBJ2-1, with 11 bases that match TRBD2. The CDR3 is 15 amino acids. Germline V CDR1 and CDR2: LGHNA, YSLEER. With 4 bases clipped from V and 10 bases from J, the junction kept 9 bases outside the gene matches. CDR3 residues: CASSPQTSGSGEQFF. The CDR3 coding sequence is TGCGCCAGCAGCCCTCAAACTAGCGGGAGTGGGGAGCAGTTCTTC.

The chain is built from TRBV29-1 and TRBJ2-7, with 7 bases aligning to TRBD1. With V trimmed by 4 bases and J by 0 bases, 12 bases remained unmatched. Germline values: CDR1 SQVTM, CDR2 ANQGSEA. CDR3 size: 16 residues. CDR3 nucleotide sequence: TGCAGCGTTGCCGACAGGGCCTCCCTGAGCTCCTACGAGCAGTACTTC. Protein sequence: CSVADRASLSSYEQYF.

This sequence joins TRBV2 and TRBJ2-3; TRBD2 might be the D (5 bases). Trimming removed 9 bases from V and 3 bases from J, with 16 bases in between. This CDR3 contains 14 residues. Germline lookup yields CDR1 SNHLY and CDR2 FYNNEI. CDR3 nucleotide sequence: TGTGCCAGTGATCCCGAGGGTCTGACAGATACGCAGTATTTT. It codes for CASDPEGLTDTQYF.

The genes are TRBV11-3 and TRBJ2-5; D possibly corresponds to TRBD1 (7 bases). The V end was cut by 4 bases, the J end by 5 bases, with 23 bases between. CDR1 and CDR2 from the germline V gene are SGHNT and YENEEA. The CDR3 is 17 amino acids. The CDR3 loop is CASSSGGTEPSRETQYF. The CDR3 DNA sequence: TGTGCCAGCAGCTCAGGGGGGACTGAGCCTTCGCGGGAGACCCAGTACTTC.

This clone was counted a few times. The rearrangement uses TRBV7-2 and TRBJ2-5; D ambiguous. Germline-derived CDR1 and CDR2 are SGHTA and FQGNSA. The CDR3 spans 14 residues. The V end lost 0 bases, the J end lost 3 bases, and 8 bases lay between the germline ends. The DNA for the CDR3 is TGTGCCAGCAGCTTAGCTTTAACAAAAGAGACCCAGTACTTC. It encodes CASSLALTKETQYF. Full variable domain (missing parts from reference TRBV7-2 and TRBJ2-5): GAGVSQSPSNKVTEKGKDVELRCDPISGHTALYWYRQSLGQGLEFLIYFQGNSAPDKSGLPSDRFSAERTGGSVSTLTIQRTQQEDSAVYLCASSLALTKETQYFGPGTRLLVL.

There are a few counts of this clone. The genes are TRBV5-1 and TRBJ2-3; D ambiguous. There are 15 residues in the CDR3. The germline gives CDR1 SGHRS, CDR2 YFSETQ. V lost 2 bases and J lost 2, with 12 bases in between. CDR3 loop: CASSLQTPFTDTQYF. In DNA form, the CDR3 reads TGCGCCAGCAGCTTACAGACCCCCTTCACAGATACGCAGTATTTT.